Following are 6 T cell receptor beta chains from one sample sequenced in a study of cytomegalovirus exposure and HLA in healthy donors. The PCR employed 60 Vbeta primers together with 13 Jbeta primers. Clones were read by immunoSEQ multiplex PCR, and TCRdb kept only the in-frame ones, dropping some. In the table there are some 41,000 clones, 60% to 75% of which are singletons. Source material: PBMCs. The receptor set was obtained from a man between 40 and 49 years old in good health and CMV-seronegative.

V usage is TRBV5-1 and J usage is TRBJ1-3; possibly TRBD1 for D (6 bases). Germline lookup yields CDR1 SGHRS and CDR2 YFSETQ. Trimming removed 3 bases from V and 4 bases from J, with 11 bases in between. This CDR3 has 14 residues. CDR3: CASSSEGGGNTIYF. Written as DNA, the CDR3 is TGCGCCAGCAGCTCCGAAGGGGGAGGAAACACCATATATTTT.

V is TRBV15 and J is TRBJ2-5, with 8 bases fitting TRBD2. V lost 3 bases and J lost 0; bases outside the gene matches: 3. Per the germline V gene, CDR1 is LNHNV and CDR2 is YYDKDF (reference sequence). CDR3 length: 15 residues. For the CDR3, the DNA is TGTGCCACCAGCAGGACGGGGGGGAACCAAGAGACCCAGTACTTC. It translates to CATSRTGGNQETQYF.

The V and J genes are TRBV5-4 and TRBJ2-1, with D possibly TRBD1 on 5 matching bases. The CDR3 is made up of 15 amino acids. Trimming cost V 2 bases and J 7 bases, with 16 bases left between them. In germline, CDR1 is SGHNT, CDR2 YYREEE (reference sequence). The CDR3 DNA reads as TGTGCCAGCAGCTTTGTGGGGCCGGCCGGGAATGAGCAGTTCTTC. It specifies CASSFVGPAGNEQFF. The variable domain in full, completed from reference TRBV5-4 and TRBJ2-1, reads ETGVTQSPTHLIKTRGQQVTLRCSSQSGHNTVSWYQQALGQGPQFIFQYYREEENGRGNFPPRFSGLQFPNYSSELNVNALELDDSALYLCASSFVGPAGNEQFFGPGTRLTVL.

V usage is TRBV6-5 and J usage is TRBJ2-1; 11 bases align to TRBD2. The V gene end was trimmed by 4 bases and the J gene end by 4 bases; junction bases not matched to a gene: 3. CDR3 length: 15 amino acids. Germline V gene lookup returns CDR1 MNHEY and CDR2 SVGAGI. CDR3 nucleotides: TGTGCCAGCAGTTCTAGCGGGGGGCCTTACAATGAGCAGTTCTTC. Its translation: CASSSSGGPYNEQFF.

This clone has just one count. The chain uses TRBV5-1 and TRBJ1-1; 9 bases line up with TRBD1. Germline V gene lookup returns CDR1 SGHRS and CDR2 YFSETQ. This CDR3 is built from 17 residues. The V gene end was trimmed by 4 bases and the J gene end by 5 bases; junction bases not matched to a gene: 15. The CDR3 DNA follows: TGCGCCAGCAGCCCGAAACCGGCTGGACAGGGGAATACTGAAGCTTTCTTT. It translates to CASSPKPAGQGNTEAFF.

This chain links TRBV4-1 with TRBJ2-3, with TRBD1 matching over 7 bases. CDR1 and CDR2 from the germline V gene are MGHRA and YSYEKL. CDR3 size: 15 residues. Losses at the gene ends were 4 bases for V and 2 bases for J; bases not matched to a gene: 6. CDR3 sequence reads: CASSLRDSPTDTQYF. For the CDR3, the DNA is TGCGCCAGCAGCCTTCGGGACAGTCCCACAGATACGCAGTATTTT.